The rows below give T cell receptor beta chains drawn from one sample of a study of cytomegalovirus exposure and HLA in healthy donors. Sequenced by immunoSEQ multiplex PCR; TCRdb stores in-frame clones only, minus some. Here the sample table reports approximately 100,000 clones. The material sequenced was PBMCs. These receptors were obtained from a man in his forties or fifties in good health and CMV-seronegative. CDR3s include the opening cysteine and the closing phenylalanine or tryptophan. The order of the fields is V gene, J gene, CDR3 protein.

V: TRBV5-1
J: TRBJ1-3
CDR3: CASKEGEKAGNTIYF

V: TRBV2
J: TRBJ1-3
CDR3: CASSLGGGGNTIYF

V: TRBV7-6
J: TRBJ2-1
CDR3: CASTAGGSYNEQFF

V: TRBV18
J: TRBJ2-6
CDR3: CASSPPGQGTGANVLTF

V: TRBV7-8
J: TRBJ2-7
CDR3: CASSLAMPVYEQYF

V: TRBV7-9
J: TRBJ2-5
CDR3: CASSLAGAQYF

V: TRBV4-3
J: TRBJ2-7
CDR3: CASSQSWRLAGHEQYF

V: TRBV19
J: TRBJ1-5
CDR3: CASSGRAGGSNQPQHF

V: TRBV5-4
J: TRBJ2-6
CDR3: CASREGRNGANVLTF

V: TRBV4-2
J: TRBJ2-1
CDR3: CASSQAHLGGNEQFF

V: TRBV5-6
J: TRBJ1-1
CDR3: CASSWAGNTEAFF

V: TRBV30
J: TRBJ1-1
CDR3: CACPRGQVNTEAFF

V: TRBV9
J: TRBJ2-7
CDR3: CASSPRTGQTYEQYF

V: TRBV10-3
J: TRBJ2-7
CDR3: CAISTSGSRYEQYF

V: TRBV18
J: TRBJ2-1
CDR3: CASSPNPLAGVGSYNEQFF

V: TRBV4-1
J: TRBJ2-7
CDR3: CASSLGTGGFEEQYF

V: TRBV4-3
J: TRBJ1-1
CDR3: CASRLDRDGTEAFF

V: TRBV7-3
J: TRBJ2-3
CDR3: CASSLLGTEDTQYF

V: TRBV6-6
J: TRBJ2-5
CDR3: CASSSSGAQETQYF

V: TRBV2
J: TRBJ2-7
CDR3: CASSVDVTGGSYEQYF

V: TRBV6-6
J: TRBJ2-7
CDR3: CASSLAAGGPGEQYF

V: TRBV19
J: TRBJ2-1
CDR3: CASSMTGWGEQFF

V: TRBV7-2
J: TRBJ2-7
CDR3: CASSLVATPRGYEQYF

V: TRBV5-1
J: TRBJ2-7
CDR3: CASSLVLAGDYEQYF

V: TRBV2
J: TRBJ2-1
CDR3: CAITMQMALSNEQFF

V: TRBV5-8
J: TRBJ2-5
CDR3: CASSDRDRGLETQYF

V: TRBV2
J: TRBJ2-1
CDR3: CASDKEGTSGGSSYNEQFF

V: TRBV4-3
J: TRBJ2-1
CDR3: CASSQGFGIEERNEQFF

V: TRBV5-4
J: TRBJ2-7
CDR3: CASSLGGQIYEQYF

V: TRBV11-3
J: TRBJ1-1
CDR3: CASRGGRSLNTEAFF

V: TRBV9
J: TRBJ2-2
CDR3: CASTLAGGPGTGELFF

V: TRBV10-3
J: TRBJ1-1
CDR3: CAIAAGQTSNTEAFF

V: TRBV29-1
J: TRBJ2-5
CDR3: CSHRDSGETQYF

V: TRBV6-6
J: TRBJ1-5
CDR3: CASSYSREGQPQHF

V: TRBV15
J: .
CDR3: CATSRGSPYEQYF

V: TRBV11-2
J: TRBJ2-6
CDR3: CASSPIQWGANVLTF

V: TRBV5-5
J: TRBJ1-1
CDR3: CASSFTQGVTEAFF

V: TRBV6-5
J: TRBJ1-1
CDR3: CASTSAGGRTEAFF

V: TRBV5-6
J: TRBJ1-5
CDR3: CASSLGTRISPQHF

V: TRBV7-2
J: TRBJ2-6
CDR3: CASSLAGQGIGTGANVLTF

V: TRBV18
J: TRBJ1-1
CDR3: CASLRSERWTEDFF

V: TRBV4-2
J: TRBJ2-1
CDR3: CASSQGSSGRNVEQFF

V: TRBV15
J: TRBJ1-4
CDR3: CATSRDISAIEKLFF

V: TRBV27
J: TRBJ2-7
CDR3: CASSLRARYEQYF

V: TRBV10-1
J: TRBJ2-7
CDR3: CANRALAGGADEQYF

V: TRBV7-9
J: TRBJ1-5
CDR3: CASSLASQPQHF

V: TRBV9
J: TRBJ1-1
CDR3: CASSVGRGDTEAFF

V: TRBV2
J: TRBJ2-7
CDR3: CASSRLSSYEQYF

V: TRBV4-1
J: TRBJ1-5
CDR3: CASSQQSRQPQHF

V: TRBV19
J: TRBJ1-3
CDR3: CASRRGSGNTIYF

V: TRBV5-1
J: TRBJ1-1
CDR3: CASSPGGENTEAFF

V: TRBV4-3
J: TRBJ1-1
CDR3: CASSQEGGSTEAFF